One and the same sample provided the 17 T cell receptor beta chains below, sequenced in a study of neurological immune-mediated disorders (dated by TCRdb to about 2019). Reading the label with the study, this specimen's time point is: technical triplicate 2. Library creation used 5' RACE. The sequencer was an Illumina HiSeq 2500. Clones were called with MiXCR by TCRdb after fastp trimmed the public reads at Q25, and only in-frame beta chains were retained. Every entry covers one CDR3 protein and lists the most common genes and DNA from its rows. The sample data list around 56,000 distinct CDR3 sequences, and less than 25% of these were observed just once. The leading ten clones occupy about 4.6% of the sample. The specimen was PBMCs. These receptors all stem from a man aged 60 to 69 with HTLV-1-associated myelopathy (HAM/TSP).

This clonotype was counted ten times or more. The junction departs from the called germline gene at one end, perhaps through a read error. In DNA form, the CDR3 reads TGTGCTAGCAGCCCCCAGGGTTATAGCAATCAGCCCCAGCATTTT. Translated: CASSPQGYSNQPQHF. The rearrangement links TRBV7-7 to TRBJ1-5; the D gene is possibly TRBD1 (5 bases). The germline CDR1 and CDR2 sequences are SSHAT and FNYEAQ (reference sequence). The CDR3 spans 15 residues.

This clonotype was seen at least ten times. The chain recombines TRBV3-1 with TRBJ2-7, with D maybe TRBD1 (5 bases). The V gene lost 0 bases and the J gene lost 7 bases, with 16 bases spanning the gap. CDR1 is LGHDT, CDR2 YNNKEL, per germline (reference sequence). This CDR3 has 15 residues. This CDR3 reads CASSQDGAGVREQYF. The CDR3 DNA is TGTGCCAGCAGCCAAGATGGGGCAGGCGTGAGGGAGCAGTACTTC.

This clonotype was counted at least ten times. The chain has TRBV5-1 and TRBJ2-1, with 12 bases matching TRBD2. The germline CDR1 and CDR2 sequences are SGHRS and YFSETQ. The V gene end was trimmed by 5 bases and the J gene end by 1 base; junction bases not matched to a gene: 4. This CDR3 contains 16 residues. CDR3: CASRQTSGGSYNEQFF. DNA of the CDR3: TGCGCCAGCAGGCAAACTAGCGGGGGGTCCTACAATGAGCAGTTCTTC.

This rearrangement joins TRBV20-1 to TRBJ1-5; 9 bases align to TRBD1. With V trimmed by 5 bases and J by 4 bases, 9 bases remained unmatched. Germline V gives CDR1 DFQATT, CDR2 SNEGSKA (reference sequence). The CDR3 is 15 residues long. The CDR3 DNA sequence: TGCAGTGCTTCGACGACACAGGGGGCGAATCAGCCCCAGCATTTT. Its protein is CSASTTQGANQPQHF.

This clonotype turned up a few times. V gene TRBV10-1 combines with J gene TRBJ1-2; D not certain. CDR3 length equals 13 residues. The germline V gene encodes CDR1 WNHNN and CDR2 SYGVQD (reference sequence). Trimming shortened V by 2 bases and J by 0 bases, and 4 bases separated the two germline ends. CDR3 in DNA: TGCGCCAGCAGTGAGATGCCTAACTATGGCTACACCTTC. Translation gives CASSEMPNYGYTF.

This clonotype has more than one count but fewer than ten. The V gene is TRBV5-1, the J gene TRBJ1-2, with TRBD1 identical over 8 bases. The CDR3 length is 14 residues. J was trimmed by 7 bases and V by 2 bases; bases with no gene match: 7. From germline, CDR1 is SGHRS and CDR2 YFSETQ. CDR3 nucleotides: TGCGCCAGCAGCTTAGGGACAGGACTCACTGGCTACACCTTC. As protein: CASSLGTGLTGYTF.

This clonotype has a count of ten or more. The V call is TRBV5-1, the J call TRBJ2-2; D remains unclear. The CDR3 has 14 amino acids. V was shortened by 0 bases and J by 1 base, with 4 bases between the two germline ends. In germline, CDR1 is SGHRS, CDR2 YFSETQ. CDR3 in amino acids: CASSLGGNTGELFF. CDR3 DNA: TGCGCCAGCAGCTTGGGAGGGAACACCGGGGAGCTGTTTTTT.

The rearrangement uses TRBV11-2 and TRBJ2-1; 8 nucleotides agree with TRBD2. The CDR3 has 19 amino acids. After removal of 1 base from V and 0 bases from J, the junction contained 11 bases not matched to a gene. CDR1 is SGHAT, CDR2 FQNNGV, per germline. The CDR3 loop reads CASSLGGSAGGVSYNEQFF. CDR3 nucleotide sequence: TGTGCCAGCAGCTTAGGGGGGTCGGCGGGAGGAGTCTCCTACAATGAGCAGTTCTTC.

CDR3 amino acids: CSASDETQYF. CDR3 DNA: TGCAGTGCTAGTGACGAGACCCAGTACTTC. The chain recombines TRBV20-1 with TRBJ2-5; D uncertain. Germline V gene lookup returns CDR1 DFQATT and CDR2 SNEGSKA (reference sequence). Trimming pared 3 bases from V and 5 bases from J, leaving 4 bases between. The CDR3 is 10 residues long.

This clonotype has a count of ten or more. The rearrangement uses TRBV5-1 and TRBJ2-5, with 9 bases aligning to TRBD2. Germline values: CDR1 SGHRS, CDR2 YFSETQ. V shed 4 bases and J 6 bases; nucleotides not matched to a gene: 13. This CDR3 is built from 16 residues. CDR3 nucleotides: TGCGCCAGCAGCCCCCTTTTAAGTAGCGGGGGCCAGACCCAGTACTTC. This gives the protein CASSPLLSSGGQTQYF.

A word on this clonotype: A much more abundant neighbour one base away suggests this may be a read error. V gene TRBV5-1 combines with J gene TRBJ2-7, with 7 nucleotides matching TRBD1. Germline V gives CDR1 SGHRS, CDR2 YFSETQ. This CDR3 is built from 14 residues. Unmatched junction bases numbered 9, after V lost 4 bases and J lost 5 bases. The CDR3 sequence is CASSPRQGVDEQYF. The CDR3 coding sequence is TGCGCCAGCAGCCCCAGACAGGGCGTTGACGAGCAGTACTTC. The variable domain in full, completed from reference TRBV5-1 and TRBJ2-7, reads KAGVTQTPRYLIKTRGQQVTLSCSPISGHRSVSWYQQTPGQGLQFLFEYFSETQRNKGNFPGRFSGRQFSNSRSEMNVSTLELGDSALYLCASSPRQGVDEQYFGPGTRLTVT.

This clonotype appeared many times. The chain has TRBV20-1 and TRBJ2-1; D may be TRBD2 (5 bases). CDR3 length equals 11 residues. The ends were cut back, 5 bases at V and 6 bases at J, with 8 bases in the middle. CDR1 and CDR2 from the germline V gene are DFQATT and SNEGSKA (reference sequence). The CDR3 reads CSAQDFNEQFF. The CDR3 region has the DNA TGCAGTGCTCAGGACTTCAATGAGCAGTTCTTC.

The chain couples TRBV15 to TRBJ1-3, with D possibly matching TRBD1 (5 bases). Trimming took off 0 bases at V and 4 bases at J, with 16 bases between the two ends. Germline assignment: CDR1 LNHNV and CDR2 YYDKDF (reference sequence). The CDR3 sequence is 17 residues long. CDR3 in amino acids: CATSREIVGRVGNTIYF. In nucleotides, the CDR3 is TGTGCCACCAGCAGAGAGATCGTGGGGCGCGTCGGAAACACCATATATTTT. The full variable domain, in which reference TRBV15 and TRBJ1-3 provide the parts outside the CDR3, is DAMVIQNPRYQVTQFGKPVTLSCSQTLNHNVMYWYQQKSSQAPKLLFHYYDKDFNNEADTPDNFQSRRPNTSFCFLDIRSPGLGDTAMYLCATSREIVGRVGNTIYFGEGSWLTVV.

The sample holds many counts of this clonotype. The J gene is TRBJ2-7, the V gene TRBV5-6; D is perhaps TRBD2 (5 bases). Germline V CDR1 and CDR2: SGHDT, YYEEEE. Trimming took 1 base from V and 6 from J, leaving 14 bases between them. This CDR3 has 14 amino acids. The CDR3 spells CASSLSGNRREQYF. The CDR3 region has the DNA TGTGCCAGCAGCTTGTCGGGGAATCGGCGCGAGCAGTACTTC.

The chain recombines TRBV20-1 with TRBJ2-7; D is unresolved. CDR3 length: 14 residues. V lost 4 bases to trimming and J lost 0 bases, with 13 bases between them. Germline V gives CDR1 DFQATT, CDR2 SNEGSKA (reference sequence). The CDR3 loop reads CSAIRASSSYEQYF. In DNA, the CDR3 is TGCAGTGCTATCCGGGCTTCGAGCTCCTACGAGCAGTACTTC.

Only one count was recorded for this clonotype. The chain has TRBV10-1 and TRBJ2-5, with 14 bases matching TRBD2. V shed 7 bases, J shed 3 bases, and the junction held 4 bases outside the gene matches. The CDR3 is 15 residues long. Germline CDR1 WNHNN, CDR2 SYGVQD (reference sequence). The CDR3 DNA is TGCGCCAGCACCATGGGACTAGCGGGAGAAGAGACCCAGTACTTC. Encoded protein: CASTMGLAGEETQYF.

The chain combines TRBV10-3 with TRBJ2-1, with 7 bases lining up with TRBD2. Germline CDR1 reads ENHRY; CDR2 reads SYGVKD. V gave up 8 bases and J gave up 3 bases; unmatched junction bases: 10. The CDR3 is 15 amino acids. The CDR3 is CAIGVGAGVYNEQFF. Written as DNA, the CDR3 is TGTGCCATCGGGGTGGGCGCGGGGGTCTACAATGAGCAGTTCTTC.